This T cell receptor (beta chain) was captured in a study of PD-L1 blockade in urothelial cancer. Locally advanced or metastatic urothelial carcinoma affected all patients. The study's findings and limits: Every patient provided just one FFPE tumor sample, which was not taken right before treatment.

The CDR3 has 18 amino acids. V lost 6 bases and J 7 bases, leaving 29 bases between the germline ends. Germline lookup yields CDR1 MNHGY and CDR2 SAAAGT. To note about this clone: Its antigen is not identified.

Profiling relied on immunoSEQ multiplex PCR, and the TCRdb table lists in-frame clones only, not all of them. The sample gives 35,000 or so clones, roughly 36% of which show up once; 8.5% to 10% is in the top ten. The chain employs TRBV6-8 and TRBJ2-3, with D tentatively TRBD1 (6 bases). The clonotype originates from a man in his 60s with urothelial cancer. The input for sequencing was tumor tissue, taken before atezolizumab (anti-PD-L1) treatment. The CDR3 reads CASSKTLSGGPNENTQYF. CDR3 sequence (DNA): TGTGCCAGCAGCAAAACCCTGAGTGGGGGCCCAAACGAAAATACGCAGTATTTT.